Shown below are 20 T cell receptor beta chains from a single sample sequenced in a study of cytomegalovirus exposure and HLA in healthy donors. Both 60 Vbeta primers and 13 Jbeta primers went into the PCR. Method: immunoSEQ multiplex PCR; TCRdb's copy keeps in-frame clones and lacks some. The sample shows roughly 130,000 clones, around 78% of them seen only once. The sequenced material came from PBMCs. Every receptor here comes from a woman aged 50 to 60 in good health and CMV-seronegative.

The gene calls are TRBV30 and TRBJ2-4; TRBD2 matches at 9 bases. Germline CDR1 and CDR2: GTSNPN and SVGIG (reference sequence). V shed 0 bases, J shed 13 bases, and the junction held 19 bases outside the gene matches. This CDR3 has 17 amino acids. The CDR3 is CAWSVFWASGIAVPQYF. The CDR3 nucleotides read TGTGCCTGGAGTGTTTTCTGGGCTAGCGGGATAGCTGTCCCCCAGTACTTC.

The genes are TRBV4-2 and TRBJ2-7; 9 nucleotides match TRBD2. The CDR3 totals 15 residues. Germline CDR1 and CDR2: LGHNA and YNFKEQ. Trimming removed 1 base from V and 4 bases from J; junction bases left unmatched: 5. The CDR3 spells CASSQAGGRAYEQYF. As DNA, the CDR3 is TGTGCCAGCAGCCAAGCGGGCGGGAGGGCTTACGAGCAGTACTTC.

The V and J genes are TRBV4-3 and TRBJ2-7, with a weak D call TRBD1 (5 bases). The V and J ends lost 0 bases and 2 bases respectively, with 14 bases between them. CDR3 length: 16 amino acids. Germline assignment: CDR1 LGHNA and CDR2 YSLEER. This CDR3 is CASSQDALRVTYEQYF. Written as DNA, the CDR3 is TGCGCCAGCAGCCAAGATGCTCTCAGGGTCACCTACGAGCAGTACTTC.

This clone has a handful of counts. V and J are TRBV27 and TRBJ1-1; 9 positions agree with TRBD1. Germline CDR1 and CDR2: MNHEY and SMNVEV (reference sequence). The CDR3 is 14 amino acids. V was pared by 2 bases and J by 7 bases, with 5 bases of the junction left unmatched. The CDR3 region is CASSLGTGGGEAFF. The CDR3 DNA reads TGTGCCAGCAGTTTAGGCACAGGGGGCGGTGAAGCTTTCTTT.

The chain recombines TRBV6-1 with TRBJ1-1; weak D call: TRBD1 (5 bases). V lost 2 bases, J lost 4 bases, and 14 bases lay in between. The CDR3 extends over 15 amino acids. Germline loops: CDR1 MNHNS, CDR2 SASEGT. The CDR3 DNA follows: TGTGCCAGCAGTGAATTGGGGGGTTCGAGCACTGAAGCTTTCTTT. Amino acids: CASSELGGSSTEAFF.

This rearrangement joins TRBV2 to TRBJ1-4, with TRBD1 as a possible D gene (5 bases). The CDR3 length is 13 residues. Germline V lookup: CDR1 SNHLY, CDR2 FYNNEI. Trimming cost V 6 bases and J 8 bases, with 13 bases left between them. The CDR3: CASREGPLEKLFF. The CDR3 nucleotides are TGTGCCAGCAGGGAGGGACCGCTGGAAAAACTGTTTTTT.

This chain uses TRBV4-3 with TRBJ1-1; tentative D call: TRBD1 (5 bases). This CDR3 contains 14 residues. V lost 5 bases to trimming and J lost 4 bases, with 14 bases between them. Germline lookup yields CDR1 LGHNA and CDR2 YSLEER. Written as DNA, the CDR3 is TGCGCCAGCAGCTCAACTTCGACAGCCACTGAAGCTTTCTTT. Translating gives CASSSTSTATEAFF.

The table lists this clone with a count of one. The chain recombines TRBV7-6 with TRBJ2-1; 9 positions match TRBD2. The germline gives CDR1 SGHVS, CDR2 FNYEAQ. CDR3 size: 16 residues. V trimming: 5 bases; J trimming: 7 bases; junction bases outside the gene matches: 12. CDR3 sequence reads: CASSRSGSFNPNEQFF. The CDR3 nucleotides read TGTGCCAGCAGCCGTAGCGGGAGCTTCAACCCGAATGAGCAGTTCTTC. The full variable domain, rest sourced from reference TRBV7-6 and TRBJ2-1, is GAGVSQSPRYKVTKRGQDVALRCDPISGHVSLYWYRQALGQGPEFLTYFNYEAQQDKSGLPNDRFSAERPEGSISTLTIQRTEQRDSAMYRCASSRSGSFNPNEQFFGPGTRLTVL.

V gene TRBV4-2 combines with J gene TRBJ2-7; D unclear. CDR1 LGHNA and CDR2 YNFKEQ come from the germline V gene. V gave up 0 bases and J gave up 2 bases, with 5 bases separating them. The CDR3 length is 13 residues. CDR3 DNA: TGTGCCAGCAGCCAAGATCAGACCTACGAGCAGTACTTC. This sequence encodes CASSQDQTYEQYF.

This clone was seen more than once but under ten times. This CDR3 is CASRGGSGEKLFF. The CDR3 DNA reads TGTGCCAGCAGAGGGGGCAGTGGGGAAAAACTGTTTTTT. The genes are TRBV2 and TRBJ1-4, with TRBD1 matching 7 bases. The CDR3 length is 13 residues. J lost 8 bases, V lost 6 bases, and 6 bases had no gene match. Germline V gives CDR1 SNHLY, CDR2 FYNNEI.

This rearrangement joins TRBV10-1 to TRBJ2-3; TRBD2 aligns across 7 bases. The germline V gene has CDR1 WNHNN and CDR2 SYGVQD (reference sequence). The CDR3 contains 17 residues. Germline trimming cut 0 bases from V and 0 bases from J; bases unmatched to any gene: 6. The CDR3 sequence is CASSESSLACSTDTQYF. In DNA, the CDR3 is TGCGCCAGCAGTGAGTCATCACTAGCGTGTAGCACAGATACGCAGTATTTT.

This sequence joins TRBV7-3 and TRBJ2-1, with D tentatively TRBD2 (6 bases). CDR1 and CDR2 (germline): SGHTA, FQGTGA. Between the trimmed V and J ends, which lost 4 bases and 13 bases, there was a span of 23 bases. This CDR3 has 15 amino acids. The CDR3 sequence: CASSSRPGTQLHQFF. The CDR3 nucleotides read TGTGCCAGCAGCTCCCGGCCAGGGACTCAACTTCATCAGTTCTTC.

The chain has TRBV28 and TRBJ1-2; 7 nucleotides line up with TRBD1. The ends lost 8 bases at V and 3 bases at J; junction bases unmatched: 3. CDR3 length equals 12 residues. CDR1 MDHEN and CDR2 SYDVKM come from the germline V gene. For the CDR3, the DNA is TGTGCCAGCCAGGGGGACGACTATGGCTACACCTTC. Amino acids: CASQGDDYGYTF.

This clone was found a few times. The rearrangement joins TRBV6-5 to TRBJ2-7, with D possibly matching TRBD1 (6 bases). V shed 5 bases and J shed 6 bases, with 17 bases lying between them. The CDR3 runs to 14 residues. Germline V lookup: CDR1 MNHEY, CDR2 SVGAGI. The CDR3 loop reads CASSVGRAQGEQYV. In DNA form, the CDR3 reads TGTGCCAGCAGTGTAGGAAGGGCACAGGGCGAGCAGTACGTC.

The genes are TRBV6-5 and TRBJ1-2; 8 nucleotides line up with TRBD1. From germline, CDR1 is MNHEY and CDR2 SVGAGI. The CDR3 is made up of 12 amino acids. Trimming at V came to 6 bases and at J to 8 bases, leaving 5 bases not matched to a gene. The DNA for the CDR3 is TGTGCCAGCAGGCAGGGGGCGGGGGGCTACACCTTC. Protein sequence: CASRQGAGGYTF.

The sample holds one count of this clone. This rearrangement joins TRBV5-5 to TRBJ1-3, with 7 bases identical to TRBD1. The CDR3 sequence is 16 residues long. J gave up 2 bases and V 4 bases, and 9 bases lay outside the gene matches. Per germline, CDR1 SGHKS and CDR2 YYEKEE (reference sequence). For the CDR3, the DNA is TGTGCCAGCAGCCAGGGACAGTTCTTCACTGGAAACACCATATATTTT. This translates into CASSQGQFFTGNTIYF.

V gene TRBV6-5 combines with J gene TRBJ1-4; D is perhaps TRBD1 (5 bases). CDR3 length: 15 amino acids. Looked up from germline, CDR1 is MNHEY and CDR2 is SVGAGI. Trimming took 1 base from V and 7 from J, leaving 13 bases between them. In DNA form, the CDR3 reads TGTGCCAGCAGTTACTTCCAGGGAAAGGGTGAAAAACTGTTTTTT. It translates to CASSYFQGKGEKLFF.

The rearrangement uses TRBV7-2 and TRBJ2-5, with a weak D call TRBD1 (5 bases). V lost 4 bases and J 4 bases, leaving 10 bases between the germline ends. The germline gives CDR1 SGHTA, CDR2 FQGNSA. The CDR3 length is 13 residues. The CDR3 DNA sequence: TGTGCCAGCAGCTCAGGGTGGGGAGAGACCCAGTACTTC. This sequence encodes CASSSGWGETQYF.

A few counts support this clone. The chain uses TRBV30 and TRBJ2-3; 12 bases agree with TRBD2. Losses at the gene ends were 3 bases for V and 8 bases for J; bases not matched to a gene: 3. Germline V gives CDR1 GTSNPN, CDR2 SVGIG (reference sequence). This CDR3 is built from 13 residues. CDR3 bases: TGTGCCTGGAGCCCACTAGCGGGAGGTACGCAGTATTTT. Its protein product is CAWSPLAGGTQYF.

As regards this clone: The same CDR3 arises from other DNA sequences in this sample as well. This chain links TRBV7-3 with TRBJ2-2; maybe TRBD2 (6 bases). This CDR3 has 15 residues. Germline CDR1 and CDR2: SGHTA and FQGTGA. V was pared by 0 bases and J by 5 bases, with 10 bases between. The chain's CDR3 is CASSLTGSGTGELFF. CDR3 nucleotides: TGTGCCAGCAGCTTAACCGGGAGTGGTACCGGGGAGCTGTTTTTT.